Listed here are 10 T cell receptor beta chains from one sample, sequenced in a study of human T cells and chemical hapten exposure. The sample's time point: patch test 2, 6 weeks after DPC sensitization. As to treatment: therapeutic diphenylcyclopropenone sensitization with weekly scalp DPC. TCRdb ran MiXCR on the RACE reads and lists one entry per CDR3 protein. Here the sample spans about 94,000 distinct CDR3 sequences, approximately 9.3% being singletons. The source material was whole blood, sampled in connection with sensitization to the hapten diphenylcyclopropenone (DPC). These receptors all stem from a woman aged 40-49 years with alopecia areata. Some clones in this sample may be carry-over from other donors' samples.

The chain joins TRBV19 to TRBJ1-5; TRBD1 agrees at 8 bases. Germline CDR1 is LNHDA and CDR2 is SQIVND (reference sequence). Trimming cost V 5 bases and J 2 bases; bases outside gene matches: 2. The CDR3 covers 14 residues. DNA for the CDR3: TGTGCCAGTAGTTCACAGGGGGGCAATCAGCCCCAGCATTTT. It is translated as CASSSQGGNQPQHF.

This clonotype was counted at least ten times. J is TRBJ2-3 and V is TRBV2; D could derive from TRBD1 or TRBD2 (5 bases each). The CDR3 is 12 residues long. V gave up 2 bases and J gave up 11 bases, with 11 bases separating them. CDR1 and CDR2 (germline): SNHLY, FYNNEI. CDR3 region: CASSEFGTRQYF. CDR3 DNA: TGTGCCAGCAGTGAATTCGGGACCCGGCAGTATTTT.

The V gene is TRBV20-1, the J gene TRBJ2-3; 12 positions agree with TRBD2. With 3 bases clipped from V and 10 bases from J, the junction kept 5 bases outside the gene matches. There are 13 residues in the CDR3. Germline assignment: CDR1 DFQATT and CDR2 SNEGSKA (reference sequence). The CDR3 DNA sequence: TGCAGTGCTAGTCGGCTAGCGGGAGGGGCGCAGTATTTT. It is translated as CSASRLAGGAQYF.

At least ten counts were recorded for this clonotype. CDR3 region: CAWSVEFNQPQHF. The CDR3 DNA follows: TGTGCCTGGAGTGTTGAATTCAATCAGCCCCAGCATTTT. J is TRBJ1-5 and V is TRBV30; D gene ambiguous. Germline assignment: CDR1 GTSNPN and CDR2 SVGIG (reference sequence). The CDR3 totals 13 residues. V gave up 0 bases and J gave up 3 bases, with 6 bases separating them. The whole variable domain, remainder taken from reference TRBV30 and TRBJ1-5, is SQTIHQWPATLVQPVGSPLSLECTVEGTSNPNLYWYRQAAGRGLQLLFYSVGIGQISSEVPQNLSASRPQDRQFILSSKKLLLSDSGFYLCAWSVEFNQPQHFGDGTRLSIL.

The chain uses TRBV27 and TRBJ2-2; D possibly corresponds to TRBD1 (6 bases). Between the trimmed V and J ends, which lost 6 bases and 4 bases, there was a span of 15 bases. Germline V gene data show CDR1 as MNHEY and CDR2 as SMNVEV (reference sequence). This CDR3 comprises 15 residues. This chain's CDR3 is CASRGIRGPTGELFF. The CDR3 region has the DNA TGTGCCAGCAGGGGGATCAGGGGTCCCACCGGGGAGCTGTTTTTT.

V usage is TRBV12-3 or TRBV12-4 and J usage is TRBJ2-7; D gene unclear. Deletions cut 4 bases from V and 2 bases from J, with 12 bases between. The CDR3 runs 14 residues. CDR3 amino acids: CASSSRLSTYEQYF. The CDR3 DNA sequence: TGTGCCAGCAGTTCTAGACTTTCCACCTACGAGCAGTACTTC.

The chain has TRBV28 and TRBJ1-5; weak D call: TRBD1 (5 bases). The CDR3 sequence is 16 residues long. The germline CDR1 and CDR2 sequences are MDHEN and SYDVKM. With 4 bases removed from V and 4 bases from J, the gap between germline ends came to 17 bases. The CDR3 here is CASSSASGVRNQPQHF. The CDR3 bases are TGTGCCAGCAGTTCTGCTTCGGGGGTTCGGAATCAGCCCCAGCATTTT.

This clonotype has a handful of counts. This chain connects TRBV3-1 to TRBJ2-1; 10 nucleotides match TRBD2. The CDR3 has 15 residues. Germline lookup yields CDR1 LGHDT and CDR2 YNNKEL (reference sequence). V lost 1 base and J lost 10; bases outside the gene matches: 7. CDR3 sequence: CASSQGTSGKVEQFF. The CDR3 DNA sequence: TGTGCCAGCAGCCAAGGGACTAGCGGAAAAGTGGAGCAGTTCTTC.

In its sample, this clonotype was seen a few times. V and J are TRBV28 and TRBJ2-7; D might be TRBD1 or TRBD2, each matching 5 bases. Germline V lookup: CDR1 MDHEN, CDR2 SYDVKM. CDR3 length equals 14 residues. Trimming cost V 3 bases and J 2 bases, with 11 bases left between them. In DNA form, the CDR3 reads TGTGCCAGCAGTTTGGGTGGGGGTACCTACGAGCAGTACTTC. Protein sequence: CASSLGGGTYEQYF.

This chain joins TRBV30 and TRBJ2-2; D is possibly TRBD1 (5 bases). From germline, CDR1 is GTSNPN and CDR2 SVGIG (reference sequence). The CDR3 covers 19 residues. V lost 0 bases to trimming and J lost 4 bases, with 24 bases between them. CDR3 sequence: CAWSVGVQGGPPGTGELFF. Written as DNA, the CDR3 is TGTGCCTGGAGTGTAGGGGTGCAGGGTGGTCCTCCGGGCACCGGGGAGCTGTTTTTT.